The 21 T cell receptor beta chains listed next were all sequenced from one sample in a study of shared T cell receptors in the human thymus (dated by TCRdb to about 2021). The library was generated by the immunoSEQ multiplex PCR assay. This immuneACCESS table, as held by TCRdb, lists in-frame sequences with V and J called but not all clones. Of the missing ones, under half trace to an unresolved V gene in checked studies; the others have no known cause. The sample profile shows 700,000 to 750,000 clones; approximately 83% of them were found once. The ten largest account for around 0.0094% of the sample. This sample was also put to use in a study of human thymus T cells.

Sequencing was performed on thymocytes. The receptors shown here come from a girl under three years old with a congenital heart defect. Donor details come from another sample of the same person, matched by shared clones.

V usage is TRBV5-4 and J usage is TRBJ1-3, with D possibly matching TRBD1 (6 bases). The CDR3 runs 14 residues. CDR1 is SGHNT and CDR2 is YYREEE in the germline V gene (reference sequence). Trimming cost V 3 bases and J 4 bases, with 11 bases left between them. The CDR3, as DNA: TGTGCCAGCAGCTCTGGGACAAGCGGAAACACCATATATTTT. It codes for CASSSGTSGNTIYF.

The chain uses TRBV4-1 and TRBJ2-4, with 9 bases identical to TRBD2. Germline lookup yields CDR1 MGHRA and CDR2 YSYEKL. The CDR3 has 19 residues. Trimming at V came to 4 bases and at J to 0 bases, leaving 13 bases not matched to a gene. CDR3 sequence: CASSLVRASGVLAKNIQYF. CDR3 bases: TGCGCCAGCAGCCTAGTAAGGGCTAGCGGGGTCCTAGCCAAAAACATTCAGTACTTC.

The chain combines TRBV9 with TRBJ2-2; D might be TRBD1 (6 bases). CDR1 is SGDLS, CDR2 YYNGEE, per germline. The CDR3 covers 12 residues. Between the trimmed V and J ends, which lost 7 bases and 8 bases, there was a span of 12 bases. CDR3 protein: CASSEGVGELFF. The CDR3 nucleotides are TGTGCCAGCTCCGAGGGGGTGGGGGAGCTGTTTTTT.

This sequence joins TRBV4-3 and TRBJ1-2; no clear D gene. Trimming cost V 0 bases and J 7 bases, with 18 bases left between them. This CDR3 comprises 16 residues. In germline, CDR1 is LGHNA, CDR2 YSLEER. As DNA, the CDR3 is TGCGCCAGCAGCCAAGATAAAACCCCAGGATTGCGTGGCTACACCTTC. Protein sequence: CASSQDKTPGLRGYTF.

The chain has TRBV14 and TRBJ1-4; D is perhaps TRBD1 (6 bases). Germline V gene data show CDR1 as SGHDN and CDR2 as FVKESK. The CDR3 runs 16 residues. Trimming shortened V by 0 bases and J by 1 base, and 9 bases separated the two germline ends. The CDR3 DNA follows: TGTGCCAGCAGCCAAGAAACAGGGCGAACTAATGAAAAACTGTTTTTT. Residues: CASSQETGRTNEKLFF. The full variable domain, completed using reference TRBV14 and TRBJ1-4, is EAGVTQFPSHSVIEKGQTVTLRCDPISGHDNLYWYRRVMGKEIKFLLHFVKESKQDESGMPNNRFLAERTGGTYSTLKVQPAELEDSGVYFCASSQETGRTNEKLFFGSGTQLSVL.

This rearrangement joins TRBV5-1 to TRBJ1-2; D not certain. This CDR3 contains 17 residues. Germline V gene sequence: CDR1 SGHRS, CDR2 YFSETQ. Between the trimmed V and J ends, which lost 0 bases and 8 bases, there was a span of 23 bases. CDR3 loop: CASSLASPIQRFGGYTF. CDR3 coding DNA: TGCGCCAGCAGCTTGGCCTCACCCATACAGAGATTTGGAGGCTACACCTTC.

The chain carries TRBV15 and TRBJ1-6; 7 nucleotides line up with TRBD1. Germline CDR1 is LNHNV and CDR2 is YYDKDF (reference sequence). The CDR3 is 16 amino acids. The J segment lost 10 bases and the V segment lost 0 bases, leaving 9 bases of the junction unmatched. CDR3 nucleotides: TGTGCCACCAGCAGAGATGAGACAGGGAGAGGCTCACCCCTCCACTTT. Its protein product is CATSRDETGRGSPLHF. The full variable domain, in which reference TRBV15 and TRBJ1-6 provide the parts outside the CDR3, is DAMVIQNPRYQVTQFGKPVTLSCSQTLNHNVMYWYQQKSSQAPKLLFHYYDKDFNNEADTPDNFQSRRPNTSFCFLDIRSPGLGDTAMYLCATSRDETGRGSPLHFGNGTRLTVT.

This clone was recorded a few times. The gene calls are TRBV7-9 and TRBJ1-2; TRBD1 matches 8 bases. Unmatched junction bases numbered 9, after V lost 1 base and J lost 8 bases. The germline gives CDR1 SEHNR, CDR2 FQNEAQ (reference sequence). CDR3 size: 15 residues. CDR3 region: CASSLDQRTGNGYTF. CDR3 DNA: TGTGCCAGCAGCTTAGACCAACGGACAGGGAACGGCTACACCTTC.

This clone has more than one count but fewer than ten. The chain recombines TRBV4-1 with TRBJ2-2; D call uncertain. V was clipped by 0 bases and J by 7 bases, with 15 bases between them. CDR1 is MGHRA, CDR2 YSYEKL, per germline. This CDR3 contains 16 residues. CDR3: CASSQELAIFNGELFF. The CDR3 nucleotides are TGCGCCAGCAGCCAAGAATTAGCTATTTTTAACGGGGAGCTGTTTTTT.

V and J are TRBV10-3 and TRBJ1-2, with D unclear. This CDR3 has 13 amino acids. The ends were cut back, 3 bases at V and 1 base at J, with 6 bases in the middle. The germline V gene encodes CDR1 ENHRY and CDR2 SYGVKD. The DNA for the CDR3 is TGTGCCATCAGTGATGGCAGTAACTATGGCTACACCTTC. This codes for CAISDGSNYGYTF.

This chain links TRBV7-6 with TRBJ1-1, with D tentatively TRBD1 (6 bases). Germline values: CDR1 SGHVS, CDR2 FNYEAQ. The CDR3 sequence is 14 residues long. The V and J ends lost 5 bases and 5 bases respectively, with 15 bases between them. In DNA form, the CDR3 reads TGTGCCAGCAGCCAGTCACAGGGAATTACTGAAGCTTTCTTT. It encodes CASSQSQGITEAFF.

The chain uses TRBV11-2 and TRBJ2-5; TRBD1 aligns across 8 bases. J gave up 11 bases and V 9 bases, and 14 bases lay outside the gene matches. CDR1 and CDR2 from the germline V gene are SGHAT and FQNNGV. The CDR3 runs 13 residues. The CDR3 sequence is CASGEDRVSSQYF. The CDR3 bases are TGTGCCAGTGGGGAGGACAGGGTGTCGTCGCAGTACTTC.

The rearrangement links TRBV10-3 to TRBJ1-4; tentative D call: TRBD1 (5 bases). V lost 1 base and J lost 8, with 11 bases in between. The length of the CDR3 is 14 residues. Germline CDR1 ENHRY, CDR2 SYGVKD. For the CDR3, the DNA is TGTGCCATCAGTGAGTGCAGGGAGGGCGAAAAACTGTTTTTT. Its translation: CAISECREGEKLFF.

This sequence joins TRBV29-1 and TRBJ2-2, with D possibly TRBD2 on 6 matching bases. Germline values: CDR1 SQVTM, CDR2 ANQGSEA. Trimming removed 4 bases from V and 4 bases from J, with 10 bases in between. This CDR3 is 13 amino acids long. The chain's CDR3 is CSVVRRGTGELFF. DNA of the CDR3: TGCAGCGTTGTCAGGAGGGGCACCGGGGAGCTGTTTTTT.

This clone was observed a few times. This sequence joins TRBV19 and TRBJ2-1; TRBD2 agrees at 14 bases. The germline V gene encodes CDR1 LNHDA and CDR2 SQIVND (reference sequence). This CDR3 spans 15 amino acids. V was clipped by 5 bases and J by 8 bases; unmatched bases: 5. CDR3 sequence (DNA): TGTGCCAGTAGTGGGACTAGCGGGGGAGTGTATGAGCAGTTCTTC. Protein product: CASSGTSGGVYEQFF. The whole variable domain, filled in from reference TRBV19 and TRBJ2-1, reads DGGITQSPKYLFRKEGQNVTLSCEQNLNHDAMYWYRQDPGQGLRLIYYSQIVNDFQKGDIAEGYSVSREKKESFPLTVTSAQKNPTAFYLCASSGTSGGVYEQFFGPGTRLTVL.

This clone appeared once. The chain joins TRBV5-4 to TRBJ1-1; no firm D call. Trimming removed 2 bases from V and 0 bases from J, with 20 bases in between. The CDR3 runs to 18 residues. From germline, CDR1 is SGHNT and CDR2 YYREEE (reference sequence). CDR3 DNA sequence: TGTGCCAGCAGCTTCCCTCCGCAGGCAGAGTTCATGAACACTGAAGCTTTCTTT. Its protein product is CASSFPPQAEFMNTEAFF.

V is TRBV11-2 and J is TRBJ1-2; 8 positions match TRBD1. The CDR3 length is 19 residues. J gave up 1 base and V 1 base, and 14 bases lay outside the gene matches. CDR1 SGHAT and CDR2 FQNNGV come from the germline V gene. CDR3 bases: TGTGCCAGCAGCTTAGGGGGACACCGGGACAGGAGACTTAACTATGGCTACACCTTC. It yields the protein CASSLGGHRDRRLNYGYTF. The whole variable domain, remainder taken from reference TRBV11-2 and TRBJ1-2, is EAGVAQSPRYKIIEKRQSVAFWCNPISGHATLYWYQQILGQGPKLLIQFQNNGVVDDSQLPKDRFSAERLKGVDSTLKIQPAKLEDSAVYLCASSLGGHRDRRLNYGYTFGSGTRLTVV.

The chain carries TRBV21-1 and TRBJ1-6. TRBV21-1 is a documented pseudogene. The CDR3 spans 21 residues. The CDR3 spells CASSKYSIWHKLSSYNSPLHF. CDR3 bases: TGTGCCAGCAGCAAATATTCGATTTGGCATAAACTAAGCTCCTATAATTCACCCCTCCACTTT.

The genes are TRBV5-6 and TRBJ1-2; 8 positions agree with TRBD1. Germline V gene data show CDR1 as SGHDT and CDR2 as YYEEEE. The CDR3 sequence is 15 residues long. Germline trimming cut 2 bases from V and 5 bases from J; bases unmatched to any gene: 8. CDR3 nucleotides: TGTGCCAGCAGCTTAATAGACAGGGGCCAATATGGCTACACCTTC. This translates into CASSLIDRGQYGYTF.

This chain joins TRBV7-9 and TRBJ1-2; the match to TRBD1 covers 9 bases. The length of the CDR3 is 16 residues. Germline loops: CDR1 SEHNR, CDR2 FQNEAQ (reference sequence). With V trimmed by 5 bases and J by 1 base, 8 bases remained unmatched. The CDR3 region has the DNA TGTGCCAGCAGCCACTCAAGGACAGGGGTTAACTATGGCTACACCTTC. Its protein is CASSHSRTGVNYGYTF.

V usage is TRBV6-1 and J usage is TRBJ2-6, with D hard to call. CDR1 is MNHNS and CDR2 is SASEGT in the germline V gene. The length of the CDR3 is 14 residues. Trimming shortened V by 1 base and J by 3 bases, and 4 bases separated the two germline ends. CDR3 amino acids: CASSEGLGANVLTF. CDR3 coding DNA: TGTGCCAGCAGTGAAGGTCTTGGGGCCAACGTCCTGACTTTC.